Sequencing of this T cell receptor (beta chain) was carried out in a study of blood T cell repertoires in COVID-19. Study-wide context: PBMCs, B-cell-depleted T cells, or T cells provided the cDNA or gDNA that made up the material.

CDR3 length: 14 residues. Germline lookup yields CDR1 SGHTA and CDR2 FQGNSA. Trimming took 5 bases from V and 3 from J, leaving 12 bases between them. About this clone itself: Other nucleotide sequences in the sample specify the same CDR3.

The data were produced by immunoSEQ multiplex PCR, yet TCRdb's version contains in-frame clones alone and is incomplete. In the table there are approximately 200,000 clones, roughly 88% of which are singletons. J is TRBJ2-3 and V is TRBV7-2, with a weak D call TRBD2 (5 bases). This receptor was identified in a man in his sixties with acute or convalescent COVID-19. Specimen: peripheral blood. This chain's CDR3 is CASSEALATDTQYF. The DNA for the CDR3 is TGTGCCAGCAGCGAAGCTCTAGCAACAGATACGCAGTATTTT.